The T cell receptor beta chain under discussion was sequenced for a study of OX40 agonist ivuxolimab in advanced cancers. The overall study: The treatment was a fully human IgG2 OX40 agonist, ivuxolimab. Patients in the trial were receiving intravenous ivuxolimab every 2 weeks, at doses of 0.01 to 10 mg/kg. Age averaged about 60 years (range about 20 to 80), and less than 85% were male. Study conclusions and caveats: Which antigen the expanded peripheral T cells recognized is unknown.

Regarding this clone: As yet, its antigen is unknown.

Libraries were prepared by immunoSEQ multiplex PCR; TCRdb keeps only in-frame clonotypes and omits some of them. The table lists tens of thousands of clones, 87% of them singletons. CDR3 length: 13 amino acids. Germline CDR1 reads SGDLS; CDR2 reads YYNGEE. Between the trimmed V and J ends, which lost 5 bases and 9 bases, there was a span of 15 bases. The specimen was CD4+ or CD8+ T cells sorted from blood, collected in a trial of the OX40 agonist ivuxolimab. This TCR derives from an adult with an advanced solid tumor such as melanoma, head and neck, liver or kidney cancer. V and J are TRBV9 and TRBJ2-1; D gene ambiguous. CDR3 region: CASSEQPYGEQFF. The CDR3 DNA reads TGTGCCAGCAGTGAACAGCCCTACGGTGAGCAGTTCTTC. Filled out from reference TRBV9 and TRBJ2-1, the complete variable domain reads DSGVTQTPKHLITATGQRVTLRCSPRSGDLSVYWYQQSLDQGLQFLIQYYNGEERAKGNILERFSAQQFPDLHSELNLSSLELGDSALYFCASSEQPYGEQFFGPGTRLTVL.